This paragraph covers one T cell receptor beta chain sequence. Here immunoSEQ multiplex PCR was the method, and the copy in TCRdb shows in-frame clones only, minus some. The table has approximately 150,000 clones, 94% seen once. This entry comes from a study of control samples from healthy donors and cancer patients. The CDR3 sequence is 15 residues long. V was clipped by 4 bases and J by 5 bases; unmatched bases: 9. Per the germline V gene, CDR1 is MGHRA and CDR2 is YSYEKL. This chain uses TRBV4-1 with TRBJ2-5, with TRBD1 identical over 8 bases. The sequenced material came from blood. The clonotype comes from a middle-aged man in good health. The CDR3: CASSPQGAGVETQYF. CDR3 in DNA: TGCGCCAGCAGCCCTCAGGGGGCAGGGGTGGAGACCCAGTACTTC.